The T cell receptor (beta chain) under discussion was sequenced for a study of tumor-infiltrating lymphocytes in primary liver carcinoma. Total RNA and DNA came together from around 18-30 mg of bulk tissue without cell sorting. The researchers produced TCR beta cDNA from around 500 ng total RNA with a constant-region primer. A slightly modified ARM-PCR protocol with three nested multiplex PCR rounds produced these TCR beta libraries. One entry per CDR3 protein, called by TCRdb with MiXCR from the multiplex PCR reads. The sample has approximately 73,000 distinct CDR3 sequences, about two thirds seen once. Broader study findings: Tumor-blood pairs (like tumor-adjacent pairs) overlapped less than tumor region pairs did.

With regard to this clonotype: Antigen unknown.

Sequencing input: liver tumor tissue from sampling region 4. The subset here: tumor region T4, right-lateral pole. The TCR originated in a woman between 55 and 75 years old with primary liver carcinoma and hepatitis B virus infection.

CDR3 region: CASSPAGTVDHNEQFF. CDR3 sequence (DNA): TGTGCCAGCAGTCCCGCCGGGACAGTCGACCACAATGAGCAGTTCTTC. The J gene is TRBJ2-1, the V gene TRBV28, with 7 bases identical to TRBD1. CDR1 and CDR2 from the germline V gene are MDHEN and SYDVKM. The CDR3 contains 16 residues. V dropped 5 bases and J dropped 5; count of bases not matched to a gene: 12.